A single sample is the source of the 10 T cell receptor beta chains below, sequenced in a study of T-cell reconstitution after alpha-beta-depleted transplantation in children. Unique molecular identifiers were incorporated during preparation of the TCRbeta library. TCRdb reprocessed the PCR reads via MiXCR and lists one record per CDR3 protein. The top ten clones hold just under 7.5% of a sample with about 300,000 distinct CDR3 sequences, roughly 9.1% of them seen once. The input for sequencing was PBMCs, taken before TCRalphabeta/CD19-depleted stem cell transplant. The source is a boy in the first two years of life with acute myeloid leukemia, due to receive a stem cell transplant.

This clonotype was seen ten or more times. CDR3 protein: CASSEYRGLAKNIQYF. CDR3 coding DNA: TGCGCCAGCAGTGAGTACAGGGGGCTAGCCAAAAACATTCAGTACTTC. The chain joins TRBV10-2 to TRBJ2-4; 9 bases fit TRBD1. The CDR3 consists of 16 residues. Germline V gives CDR1 WSHSY, CDR2 SAAADI. V was pared by 1 base and J by 0 bases, with 1 base of the junction left unmatched.

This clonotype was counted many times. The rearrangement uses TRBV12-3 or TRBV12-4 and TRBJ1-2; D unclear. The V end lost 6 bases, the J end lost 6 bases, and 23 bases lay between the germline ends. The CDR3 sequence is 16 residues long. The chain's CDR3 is CASSQRRVLSVNGYTF. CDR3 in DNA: TGTGCCAGCAGCCAAAGGAGGGTCCTCTCAGTGAATGGCTACACCTTC.

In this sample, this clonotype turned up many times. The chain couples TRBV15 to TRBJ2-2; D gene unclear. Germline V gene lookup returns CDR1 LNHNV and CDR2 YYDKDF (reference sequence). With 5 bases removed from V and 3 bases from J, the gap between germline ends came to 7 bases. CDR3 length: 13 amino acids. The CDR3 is CATSVPYTGELFF. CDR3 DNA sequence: TGTGCCACCAGCGTTCCATACACCGGGGAGCTGTTTTTT.

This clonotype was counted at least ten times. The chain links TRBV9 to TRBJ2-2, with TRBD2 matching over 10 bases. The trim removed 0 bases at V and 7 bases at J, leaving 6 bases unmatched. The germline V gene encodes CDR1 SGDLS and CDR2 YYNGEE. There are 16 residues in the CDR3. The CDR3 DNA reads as TGTGCCAGCAGCGTAGTAGGGACTAGCGTAGGCGGGGAGCTGTTTTTT. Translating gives CASSVVGTSVGGELFF.

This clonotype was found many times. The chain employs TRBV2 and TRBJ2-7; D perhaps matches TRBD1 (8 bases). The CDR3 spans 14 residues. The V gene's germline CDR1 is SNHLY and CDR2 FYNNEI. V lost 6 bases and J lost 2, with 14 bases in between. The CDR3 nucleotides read TGTGCCAGCAGGGAACAGGGGGGGGCCTACGAGCAGTACTTC. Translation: CASREQGGAYEQYF.

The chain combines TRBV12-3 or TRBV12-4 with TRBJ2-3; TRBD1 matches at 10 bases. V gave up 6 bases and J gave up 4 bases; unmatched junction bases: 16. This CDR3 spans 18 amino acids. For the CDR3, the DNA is TGTGCCAGCAGACCATATCCACGATGGGGACAGGGGTCAGATACGCAGTATTTT. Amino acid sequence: CASRPYPRWGQGSDTQYF.

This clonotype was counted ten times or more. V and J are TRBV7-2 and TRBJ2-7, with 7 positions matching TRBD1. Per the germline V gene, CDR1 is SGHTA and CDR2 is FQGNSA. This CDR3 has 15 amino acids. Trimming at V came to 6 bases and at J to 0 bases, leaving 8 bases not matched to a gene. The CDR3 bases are TGTGCCAGCAGTCCATTTGACAGGGTCTCCTACGAGCAGTACTTC. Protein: CASSPFDRVSYEQYF.

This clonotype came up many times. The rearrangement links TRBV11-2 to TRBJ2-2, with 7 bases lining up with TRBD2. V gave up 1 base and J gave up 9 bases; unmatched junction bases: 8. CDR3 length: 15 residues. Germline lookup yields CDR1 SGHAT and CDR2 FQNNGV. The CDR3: CASSLVTSAPRELFF. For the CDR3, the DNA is TGTGCCAGCAGCTTAGTCACTAGCGCGCCGCGGGAGCTGTTTTTT.

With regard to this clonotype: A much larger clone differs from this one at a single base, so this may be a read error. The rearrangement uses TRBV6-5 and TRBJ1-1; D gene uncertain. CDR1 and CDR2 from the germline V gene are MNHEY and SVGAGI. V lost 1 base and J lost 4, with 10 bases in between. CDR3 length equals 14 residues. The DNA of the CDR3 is TGTGCCAGCAGTTACTTGTGGGTGGGCACTGAAGCTTTCTTT. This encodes CASSYLWVGTEAFF.

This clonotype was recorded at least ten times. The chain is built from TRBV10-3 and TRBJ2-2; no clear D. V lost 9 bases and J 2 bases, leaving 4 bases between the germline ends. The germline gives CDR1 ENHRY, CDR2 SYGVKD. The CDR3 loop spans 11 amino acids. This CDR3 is CAMTNTGELFF. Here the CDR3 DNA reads TGTGCCATGACCAACACCGGGGAGCTGTTTTTT.